This TCR beta chain derives from a study of T cells in Graves' hyperthyroidism and ophthalmopathy. Background on the study: Peripheral blood was obtained at initial diagnosis, preceding any treatment. Findings and limits, study-wide: Most thyroid clonotypes that were expanded above 0.001 also turned up in blood.

Patients were aged 18 to 65, had disease duration under 2 months, and had newly diagnosed hyperthyroidism. Authors of the study amplified TCR beta CDR3 regions from RNA transcripts. The study used the HTBI primer set for a first-round RT-PCR of the TCR CDR3. From the multiplex PCR reads, TCRdb called clonotypes with MiXCR, one entry per CDR3 protein. Found here are 300,000 to 500,000 distinct CDR3 sequences, under 15% of them singletons; the top ten hold about 33%. Between the trimmed V and J ends, which lost 3 bases and 0 bases, there was a span of 12 bases. The CDR3 contains 17 residues. Germline V CDR1 and CDR2: LNHDA, SQIVND (reference sequence). This clonotype was found once. Its antigen is not identified.

Source material: blood. The origin of this receptor is a woman aged 25 to 39 with Graves' hyperthyroidism. This sequence joins TRBV19 and TRBJ1-6; D uncertain. CDR3 protein: CASSIRKGSSYNSPLHF. The CDR3 DNA follows: TGTGCCAGTAGTATCCGGAAGGGAAGCTCCTATAATTCACCCCTCCACTTT.